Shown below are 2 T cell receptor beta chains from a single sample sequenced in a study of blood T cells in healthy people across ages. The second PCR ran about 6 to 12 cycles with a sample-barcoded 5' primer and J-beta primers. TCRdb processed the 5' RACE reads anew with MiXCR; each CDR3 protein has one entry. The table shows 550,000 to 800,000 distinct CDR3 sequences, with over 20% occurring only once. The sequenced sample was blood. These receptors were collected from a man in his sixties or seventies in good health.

The CDR3 nucleotides read TGTGCCAGCAGTACATACAGGGGGCTGGGGGACACCGGGGAGCTGTTTTTT. This sequence encodes CASSTYRGLGDTGELFF. The V gene is TRBV6-1, the J gene TRBJ2-2; 9 nucleotides line up with TRBD1. Germline V gene lookup returns CDR1 MNHNS and CDR2 SASEGT. V was pared by 5 bases and J by 3 bases, with 10 bases of the junction left unmatched. The length of the CDR3 is 17 residues.

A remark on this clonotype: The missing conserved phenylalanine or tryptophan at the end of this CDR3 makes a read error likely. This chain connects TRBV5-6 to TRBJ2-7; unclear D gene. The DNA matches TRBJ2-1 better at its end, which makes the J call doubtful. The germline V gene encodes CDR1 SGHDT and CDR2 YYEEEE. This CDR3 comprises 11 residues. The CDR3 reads CASSYHNEQFL. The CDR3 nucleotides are TGTGCCAGCAGCTACCACAATGAGCAGTTCCTC.